This T cell receptor (beta chain) was retrieved from a study of T cells after yellow fever vaccination. A few counts support this clonotype. The antigen remains unidentified. Notes on the study in general: Subsequent to the booster, the majority of primary-vaccination clones reappeared (around 96% CD4, 80% to 90% CD8).

V dropped 0 bases and J dropped 2 bases, with 15 bases sitting between them. Germline values: CDR1 MGHRA, CDR2 YSYEKL. The CDR3 is 17 residues long. By 5'RACE template switching, TCR cDNA was produced, with a universal primer site and UMIs added in the process. TCRdb passed the 5' RACE reads through MiXCR, listing each CDR3 protein once. The sample gives some 560,000 distinct CDR3 sequences, approximately 16% of which show up once; 17% is in the top ten. Sequenced here: PBMCs, sampled less than 6 days after the first yellow fever vaccination. The sequence was obtained from a man between 18 and 29 years old who received the YFV17D yellow fever vaccine. The V and J genes are TRBV4-1 and TRBJ2-3; D may be TRBD2 (6 bases). CDR3 sequence reads: CASSQEISGGDTDTQYF. DNA of the CDR3: TGCGCCAGCAGCCAAGAAATTAGCGGCGGGGACACAGATACGCAGTATTTT.